These T cell receptor beta chains were read from a single sample in a study of blood T cell repertoires in COVID-19. Produced via immunoSEQ multiplex PCR; TCRdb's table is partial and in-frame only. The sample holds roughly 20,000 clones; 70% to 90% are singletons and the top ten take 9.5% to 12%. Sequencing used peripheral blood. Source of these receptors: a human donor in a cohort sampled during active COVID-19. Both conserved end residues are part of each CDR3. A D gene is named only where the DNA matches it firmly. The size entry is marked missing in some rows and otherwise reads once, few, many or a size class.

clone size	V gene	D gene	J gene	CDR3 protein	CDR3 DNA
.	TRBV10-1	.	TRBJ1-1	CASSAQGTGTEAFF	TGCGCCAGCAGTGCCCAGGGGACGGGCACTGAAGCTTTCTTT
.	TRBV19	TRBD1	TRBJ1-5	CASSSRGTGRDNQPQHF	TGTGCCAGTAGTTCTCGGGGGACAGGGAGGGACAATCAGCCCCAGCATTTT
.	TRBV5-1	.	TRBJ2-3	CASRSGGGRTDTQYF	TGCGCCAGCAGGAGTGGCGGAGGCCGCACAGATACGCAGTATTTT
once	TRBV29-1	TRBD1	TRBJ2-2	CSVGETGANTGELFF	TGCAGCGTTGGGGAGACAGGGGCGAACACCGGGGAGCTGTTTTTT
.	TRBV14	.	TRBJ2-1	CASSQDLGPITYNEQFF	TGTGCCAGCAGCCAAGATTTGGGGCCGATTACCTACAATGAGCAGTTCTTC
.	TRBV30	.	TRBJ2-7	CAWGQGRTSTYEQYF	TGTGCCTGGGGACAGGGTAGGACTAGCACTTACGAGCAGTACTTC
medium-sized	TRBV27	TRBD2	TRBJ2-1	CASSSGTSGNEQFF	TGTGCCAGCAGTTCGGGGACTAGCGGGAATGAGCAGTTCTTC
.	TRBV19	TRBD2	TRBJ2-1	CASGILAGLYNEQFF	TGTGCCAGTGGGATACTAGCGGGCCTCTACAATGAGCAGTTCTTC
.	TRBV7-2	TRBD2	TRBJ2-1	CASSLSGGSAYNEQFF	TGTGCCAGCAGCTTAAGCGGCGGGAGCGCCTACAATGAGCAGTTCTTC
.	TRBV10-1	.	TRBJ2-3	CASSAHLGDTQYF	TGCGCCAGCAGCGCCCATCTAGGTGATACGCAGTATTTT
once	TRBV7-9	.	TRBJ1-1	CASSLVEGNTEAFF	TGTGCCAGCAGCTTAGTGGAGGGGAACACTGAAGCTTTCTTT
once	TRBV6-6	TRBD1	TRBJ1-2	CASSYSGQDYGYTF	TGTGCCAGCAGTTACTCGGGACAGGACTATGGCTACACCTTC
.	TRBV19	TRBD1	TRBJ2-4	CASWNTGENIQYF	TGTGCCAGCTGGAACACAGGGGAAAACATTCAGTACTTC
.	TRBV19	.	TRBJ1-4	CASRPPGRGDEKLFF	TGTGCCAGTCGACCGCCAGGGAGGGGGGACGAAAAACTGTTTTTT
.	TRBV6-2/TRBV6-3	.	TRBJ2-2	CASSQSGTGELFF	TGTGCCAGCAGCCAGTCGGGTACCGGGGAGCTGTTTTTT
.	TRBV28	TRBD2	TRBJ2-1	CASQEVGGLRGVNEQFF	TGTGCCAGCCAGGAGGTGGGAGGGCTCCGGGGGGTGAATGAGCAGTTCTTC
once	TRBV28	.	TRBJ1-5	CASRVDQVNQPQHF	TGTGCCAGCAGGGTCGACCAGGTCAATCAGCCCCAGCATTTT
.	TRBV24-1	TRBD1	TRBJ2-7	CATSMGDSYEQYF	TGTGCCACCAGTATGGGGGACAGCTACGAGCAGTACTTC
.	TRBV7-9	.	TRBJ1-1	CASTTSDTEAFF	TGTGCCAGCACCACATCGGACACTGAAGCTTTCTTT
.	TRBV6-5	.	TRBJ1-5	CASSTDRYSNQPQHF	TGTGCCAGCAGTACCGACAGATATAGCAATCAGCCCCAGCATTTT
once	TRBV14	.	TRBJ2-5	CASSRAGWETQYF	TGTGCCAGCAGCCGAGCAGGGTGGGAGACCCAGTACTTC
.	TRBV19	TRBD2	TRBJ2-7	CASSSRPTGLAGGYEQYF	TGTGCCAGTAGTAGCAGACCTACGGGACTAGCGGGAGGATACGAGCAGTACTTC
.	TRBV5-1	.	TRBJ1-1	CASSSGQNTEAFF	TGCGCCAGCAGCTCGGGACAGAACACTGAAGCTTTCTTT
.	TRBV6-1	.	TRBJ2-3	CASSENREAQYF	TGTGCCAGCAGTGAGAACCGGGAAGCGCAGTATTTT
.	TRBV7-2	TRBD1	TRBJ1-2	CASSLRTGSVDGYTF	TGTGCCAGCAGCCTTCGGACAGGGAGCGTCGACGGCTACACCTTC
.	TRBV29-1	.	TRBJ2-2	CSVVVGVSNTGELFF	TGCAGCGTTGTCGTGGGAGTGTCGAACACCGGGGAGCTGTTTTTT
.	TRBV7-3	TRBD1	TRBJ1-2	CASSYQTGVGYTF	TGTGCCAGCAGCTACCAGACAGGGGTTGGCTACACCTTC
.	TRBV5-1	.	TRBJ2-3	CASSFTRSRGADTQYF	TGCGCCAGCAGTTTCACCCGGAGTAGGGGCGCAGATACGCAGTATTTT
.	TRBV11-3	TRBD1	TRBJ1-2	CASSSDRGDYGYTF	TGTGCCAGCAGTTCCGACAGGGGGGACTATGGCTACACCTTC
.	TRBV7-2	.	TRBJ2-7	CASSFPVHRDEQYF	TGTGCCAGCAGCTTTCCGGTGCACAGAGACGAGCAGTACTTC
.	TRBV14	.	TRBJ2-1	CASSALANNEQFF	TGTGCCAGCAGCGCCCTAGCGAACAATGAGCAGTTCTTC
.	TRBV18	TRBD2	TRBJ2-3	CASSPLAGPQDTQYF	TGTGCCAGCTCACCACTAGCGGGGCCCCAAGATACGCAGTATTTT
few	TRBV28	TRBD1	TRBJ1-5	CASSPRQGHQPQHF	TGTGCCAGCAGTCCCCGACAGGGACATCAGCCCCAGCATTTT
.	TRBV5-5	TRBD2	TRBJ2-7	CASSLGLAVTYEQYF	TGTGCCAGCAGCTTGGGGCTAGCGGTGACCTACGAGCAGTACTTC
.	TRBV11-2	.	TRBJ2-7	CASSLEGRGPEQYF	TGTGCCAGCAGCTTAGAGGGCAGGGGCCCCGAGCAGTACTTC
once	TRBV27	.	TRBJ1-1	CASSPQGSNTEAFF	TGTGCCAGCAGTCCCCAGGGGTCGAACACTGAAGCTTTCTTT
.	TRBV6-2/TRBV6-3	TRBD2	TRBJ2-1	CASSYRSGGLGNEQFF	TGTGCCAGCAGTTATAGGAGCGGGGGCCTGGGTAATGAGCAGTTCTTC
.	TRBV20-1	.	TRBJ2-2	CSASGRGNTGELFF	TGCAGTGCTAGTGGGCGGGGTAACACCGGGGAGCTGTTTTTT
.	TRBV14	.	TRBJ1-1	CASSQEWRGTEAFF	TGTGCCAGCAGCCAAGAATGGAGGGGAACTGAAGCTTTCTTT
.	TRBV3-1/TRBV3-2	.	TRBJ2-7	CASSQGISSANSYEQYF	TGTGCCAGCAGCCAGGGGATTTCTAGCGCCAACTCCTACGAGCAGTACTTC
.	TRBV18	.	TRBJ2-7	CASSPSEAGQYF	TGTGCCAGCTCACCAAGTGAAGCGGGGCAGTACTTC
once	TRBV5-1	TRBD1	TRBJ2-5	CASSVTGARETQYF	TGCGCCAGCAGCGTGACAGGGGCTCGGGAGACCCAGTACTTC